This TCR beta chain was captured by sequencing in a study of T cell repertoires in cytomegalovirus infection. TCRdb re-analysed the reads in MiXCR, keeping a single row per CDR3 protein. The sample has around 740,000 distinct CDR3 sequences, about a third seen once. Deletions cut 7 bases from V and 1 base from J, with 10 bases between. CDR3 size: 13 residues. Per the germline V gene, CDR1 is MNHNY and CDR2 is SVGAGI (reference sequence). The sequence was collected from a human donor in good health (CMV status not recorded). Some clones in this sample may be carry-over from other donors' samples. The sample consisted of PBMCs. The genes are TRBV6-6 and TRBJ1-1, with D possibly being TRBD1 (5 bases). The CDR3 DNA reads as TGTGCCAGCACCAAGGGGAGGAACACTGAAGCTTTCTTT. Protein: CASTKGRNTEAFF.